This T cell receptor beta chain was retrieved from a study of vaccination and CD4 T cells after COVID-19. Cultured CD4+ T cell DNA underwent sequencing with the Oncomine TCR Beta short-read assay. CD4+ T cells were cultured, and genomic DNA was extracted from them. One entry per CDR3 protein results from TCRdb running MiXCR on the PCR reads. The sample records around 20,000 distinct CDR3 sequences, under 80% being singletons. Trimming removed 7 bases from V and 2 bases from J, with 12 bases in between. Germline lookup yields CDR1 MNHNS and CDR2 SASEGT. The CDR3 spans 14 residues. Described treatment: approximately 11-day PBMC culture with coronavirus spike peptide pools or control peptides (ViraFEST assay). Notes on this clonotype: Its target is unknown.

The rearrangement links TRBV6-1 to TRBJ1-5; D not resolved. The sequence was obtained from a human donor who had recovered from COVID-19. The specimen sequenced was CD4+ T cells from blood, cultured in vitro. The CDR3 reads CASILKQRNQPQHF. CDR3 bases: TGTGCCAGCATACTTAAACAGCGCAATCAGCCCCAGCATTTT.